These 11 T cell receptor beta chains originate from one sample sequenced in a study of T-cell reconstitution after alpha-beta-depleted transplantation in children. Researchers prepared the TCRbeta library using unique molecular identifiers, the study reports. Via MiXCR, TCRdb re-called the PCR reads, giving one row per CDR3 protein. This sample carries 750,000 to 950,000 distinct CDR3 sequences, approximately 15% of them seen once, and the ten largest clones take approximately 4.5%. Here the sequenced sample was PBMCs, mostly from graft donor cells, taken 360 days after TCRalphabeta/CD19-depleted stem cell transplant. All receptors come from a male patient between 10 and 17 years old who had a stem cell transplant for acute lymphoblastic leukemia, so the T cells may come from the graft donor.

This clonotype was found many times. V is TRBV20-1 and J is TRBJ2-1, with TRBD1 as a possible D gene (7 bases). CDR3 length equals 14 residues. Germline CDR1 is DFQATT and CDR2 is SNEGSKA (reference sequence). CDR3 amino acids: CRVSRDSSYNEQFF. The DNA of the CDR3 is TGCAGGGTCTCGCGGGACAGCTCCTACAATGAGCAGTTCTTC.

The J gene is TRBJ2-3, the V gene TRBV4-1, with D possibly matching TRBD2 (6 bases). This CDR3 is built from 15 residues. The ends were cut back, 0 bases at V and 1 base at J, with 8 bases in the middle. The germline V gene has CDR1 MGHRA and CDR2 YSYEKL. The CDR3 bases are TGCGCCAGCAGCCAAGAAAAGCGGGGCACAGATACGCAGTATTTT. Translated: CASSQEKRGTDTQYF.

This clonotype was counted a few times. This chain links TRBV7-9 with TRBJ2-5; TRBD1 aligns across 7 bases. The CDR3 covers 16 residues. Per the germline V gene, CDR1 is SEHNR and CDR2 is FQNEAQ (reference sequence). The junction had 10 bases not matched to a gene; V was cut back by 1 base and J by 5 bases. The CDR3 nucleotides read TGTGCCAGCAGCTTAGGTCCTAGCAGGGGGTTCGAGACCCAGTACTTC. Its protein is CASSLGPSRGFETQYF.

This clonotype has a count of ten or more. J is TRBJ2-1 and V is TRBV12-5, with TRBD2 identical over 14 bases. The V gene's germline CDR1 is LGHNT and CDR2 FRNRAP. This CDR3 is 16 amino acids long. The V segment lost 5 bases and the J segment 9 bases; nucleotides outside the gene matches: 9. CDR3 DNA sequence: TGTGCTAGTGGTCTCCCCGGGACTAGCGGGAGTTTTGAGCAGTTCTTC. Encoded protein: CASGLPGTSGSFEQFF.

A few counts support this clonotype. This chain uses TRBV5-8 with TRBJ2-4, with 7 bases that match TRBD2. Germline loops: CDR1 SGHTS, CDR2 YDEGEE. The CDR3 length is 17 residues. Losses at the gene ends were 2 bases for V and 0 bases for J; bases not matched to a gene: 8. The CDR3 region has the DNA TGTGCCAGCAGCTTCATAGTGGCGGGAGTAGCCAAAAACATTCAGTACTTC. It translates to CASSFIVAGVAKNIQYF.

This clonotype showed up just a few times. The chain recombines TRBV24-1 with TRBJ2-1, with D perhaps matching TRBD1 or TRBD2 (6 bases each). The CDR3 covers 15 residues. V was shortened by 4 bases and J by 6 bases, with 15 bases between the two germline ends. The germline gives CDR1 KGHDR, CDR2 SFDVKD. The CDR3 spells CATSDPPGGRNEQFF. The CDR3, as DNA: TGTGCCACCAGTGACCCCCCTGGGGGGCGCAATGAGCAGTTCTTC.

CDR3 loop: CASSLNGQGANYGYTF. DNA for the CDR3: TGTGCCAGCAGCTTAAACGGACAGGGCGCTAACTATGGCTACACCTTC. The chain employs TRBV7-9 and TRBJ1-2; 8 bases fit TRBD1. V dropped 2 bases and J dropped 0; count of bases not matched to a gene: 5. Germline CDR1 and CDR2: SEHNR and FQNEAQ (reference sequence). CDR3 length: 16 amino acids.

In its sample, this clonotype was seen many times. This chain links TRBV7-6 with TRBJ2-1; D unresolved. The length of the CDR3 is 15 residues. Trimming took 3 bases from V and 0 from J, leaving 9 bases between them. The germline V gene encodes CDR1 SGHVS and CDR2 FNYEAQ. In DNA, the CDR3 is TGTGCCAGCAGCTTTTCTGTCATCTCCTACAATGAGCAGTTCTTC. As protein: CASSFSVISYNEQFF.

This clonotype has only a few counts. This sequence joins TRBV20-1 and TRBJ2-1; TRBD2 agrees at 11 bases. The CDR3 loop spans 15 amino acids. The junction had 9 bases not matched to a gene; V was cut back by 1 base and J by 10 bases. The germline V gene encodes CDR1 DFQATT and CDR2 SNEGSKA (reference sequence). CDR3 DNA sequence: TGCAGTGCTAGAGTAGTAGCGGGAGGGCTCTGGGAGCAGTTCTTC. Encoded protein: CSARVVAGGLWEQFF.

V and J are TRBV20-1 and TRBJ2-1; D uncertain. V shed 0 bases and J shed 2 bases, with 8 bases lying between them. This CDR3 region has 14 residues. The germline V gene encodes CDR1 DFQATT and CDR2 SNEGSKA (reference sequence). The CDR3 region has the DNA TGCAGTGCTAGAGATCTACATACCTACAATGAGCAGTTCTTC. Its protein is CSARDLHTYNEQFF.

This clonotype was observed a handful of times. V gene TRBV7-6 combines with J gene TRBJ2-7; D uncertain. Trimming left V 2 bases short and J 0 bases short, with 11 bases between. Germline-derived CDR1 and CDR2 are SGHVS and FNYEAQ. This CDR3 has 15 amino acids. CDR3 DNA: TGTGCCAGCAGCTTAAAGGGTGTCGACTCCTACGAGCAGTACTTC. This encodes CASSLKGVDSYEQYF.